A selection of T cell receptor beta chains follows, all from one sample in a study of blood T cell repertoires in COVID-19. Data came from immunoSEQ multiplex PCR; TCRdb stores just in-frame clones and leaves some out. The repertoire holds about 150,000 clones, with less than 90% as singletons. The sequenced material came from PBMCs or T cells enriched from blood (not recorded which). The receptors come from a woman aged 45-59 years who had been exposed to COVID-19. The CDR3 runs from the conserved cysteine through the conserved F or W. D genes are given only for firm matches. Only some rows state a clone size, as once, few, many or a class for expanded clones.

J gene,V gene,clone size,D gene,CDR3 protein,CDR3 DNA
TRBJ2-2,TRBV4-1,once,TRBD2,CASSLGGVNTGELFF,TGCGCCAGCAGCCTCGGGGGGGTGAACACCGGGGAGCTGTTTTTT
TRBJ2-5,TRBV14,.,TRBD1,CASSHLTGLSQETQYF,TGTGCCAGCAGCCACCTGACAGGGTTATCCCAAGAGACCCAGTACTTC
TRBJ1-2,TRBV7-9,once,TRBD1,CASSLGALTGRTTYGYTF,TGTGCCAGCAGCTTAGGGGCTCTGACAGGGCGGACAACTTATGGCTACACCTTC
TRBJ2-2,TRBV6-6,.,TRBD2,CASSIGVREGPGELFF,TGTGCCAGCAGCATCGGGGTGCGGGAGGGCCCCGGGGAGCTGTTTTTT
TRBJ2-1,TRBV6-2/TRBV6-3,.,TRBD2,CASSYSGVGAGGGYEQFF,TGTGCCAGCAGTTACTCTGGGGTCGGAGCGGGAGGGGGCTATGAGCAGTTCTTC
TRBJ2-7,TRBV7-2,.,TRBD1,CASSSRWTGDSYEQYF,TGTGCCAGCAGCTCGCGCTGGACAGGGGACTCCTACGAGCAGTACTTC
TRBJ1-2,TRBV6-2/TRBV6-3,few,TRBD1,CASSPLGLDRPKGYTF,TGTGCCAGCAGCCCTTTGGGCCTGGACAGGCCTAAGGGCTACACCTTC
TRBJ2-1,TRBV2,.,.,CASTQSGLFNNEQFF,TGTGCCAGCACCCAATCGGGACTGTTTAACAATGAGCAGTTCTTC
TRBJ2-7,TRBV6-5,.,.,CASSYVGAVLINEQYF,TGTGCCAGCAGTTACGTGGGGGCGGTCCTAATAAACGAGCAGTACTTC
TRBJ2-1,TRBV7-9,.,TRBD1,CASSDPSHRDRVANEQFF,TGTGCCAGCAGCGACCCTTCTCATAGGGACAGAGTTGCCAATGAGCAGTTCTTC
TRBJ1-1,TRBV5-1,.,.,CASSFKNGRNTEAFF,TGCGCCAGCAGCTTTAAGAACGGTCGGAACACTGAAGCTTTCTTT
TRBJ1-1,TRBV29-1,once,TRBD1,CSVERDRGGAFF,TGCAGCGTTGAGCGGGACAGGGGAGGAGCTTTCTTT
TRBJ1-2,TRBV6-2/TRBV6-3,.,.,CASSDPPGDYGYTF,TGTGCCAGCAGTGACCCGCCAGGGGACTATGGCTACACCTTC
TRBJ2-1,TRBV6-5,.,.,CASSYVRGVDNEQFF,TGTGCCAGCAGTTATGTGCGGGGAGTCGACAATGAGCAGTTCTTC
TRBJ1-3,TRBV4-2,.,TRBD1,CASSQPTGDSGNTIYF,TGTGCCAGCAGCCAACCAACAGGGGACTCTGGAAACACCATATATTTT
TRBJ2-7,TRBV7-2,.,TRBD1,CASSPRQGSSYEQYF,TGTGCCAGCAGCCCCAGACAGGGAAGCTCCTACGAGCAGTACTTC
TRBJ1-5,TRBV12-3/TRBV12-4,once,.,CASSTGWNQPQHF,TGTGCCAGCTCTACAGGGTGGAATCAGCCCCAGCATTTT
TRBJ2-3,TRBV12-3/TRBV12-4,.,.,CASSDSSTDTQYF,TGTGCCAGCAGTGACTCCAGCACAGATACGCAGTATTTT
TRBJ2-5,TRBV10-3,.,TRBD2,CATGTSGGGETQYF,TGTGCCACCGGGACTAGCGGGGGTGGCGAGACCCAGTACTTC
TRBJ2-3,TRBV7-2,.,TRBD1,CASSRDRGADTQYF,TGTGCCAGCAGCCGGGACAGGGGTGCAGATACGCAGTATTTT
TRBJ2-1,TRBV19,few,TRBD2,CASSNSGRNEQFF,TGTGCCAGTAGTAATAGCGGGAGAAATGAGCAGTTCTTC
TRBJ2-2,TRBV2,.,TRBD2,CARQGRLATGELFF,TGTGCCCGCCAAGGGCGACTAGCCACCGGGGAGCTGTTTTTT
TRBJ2-6,TRBV14,.,TRBD1,CASSRQGSGANVLTF,TGTGCCAGCAGCAGACAGGGCTCTGGGGCCAACGTCCTGACTTTC
TRBJ1-2,TRBV6-4,once,TRBD1,CASSEPGGYGYTF,TGTGCCAGCAGTGAACCAGGGGGCTATGGCTACACCTTC
TRBJ2-3,TRBV5-1,.,.,CASSIGGRGGPDTQYF,TGCGCCAGCAGTATCGGCGGGAGAGGGGGGCCAGATACGCAGTATTTT
TRBJ2-3,TRBV10-3,.,.,CAVGLGRSTDTQYF,TGTGCCGTGGGTCTGGGGAGAAGCACAGATACGCAGTATTTT
TRBJ1-2,TRBV28,many,TRBD1,CASNSGQLHYGYTF,TGTGCCAGCAACTCGGGACAGCTCCACTATGGCTACACCTTC
TRBJ1-3,TRBV6-5,once,.,CASSYLEGNTIYF,TGTGCCAGCAGTTACCTCGAGGGAAACACCATATATTTT
TRBJ2-1,TRBV5-4,.,.,CASSLVRSSYNEQFF,TGTGCCAGCAGCTTGGTGCGGAGCTCCTACAATGAGCAGTTCTTC